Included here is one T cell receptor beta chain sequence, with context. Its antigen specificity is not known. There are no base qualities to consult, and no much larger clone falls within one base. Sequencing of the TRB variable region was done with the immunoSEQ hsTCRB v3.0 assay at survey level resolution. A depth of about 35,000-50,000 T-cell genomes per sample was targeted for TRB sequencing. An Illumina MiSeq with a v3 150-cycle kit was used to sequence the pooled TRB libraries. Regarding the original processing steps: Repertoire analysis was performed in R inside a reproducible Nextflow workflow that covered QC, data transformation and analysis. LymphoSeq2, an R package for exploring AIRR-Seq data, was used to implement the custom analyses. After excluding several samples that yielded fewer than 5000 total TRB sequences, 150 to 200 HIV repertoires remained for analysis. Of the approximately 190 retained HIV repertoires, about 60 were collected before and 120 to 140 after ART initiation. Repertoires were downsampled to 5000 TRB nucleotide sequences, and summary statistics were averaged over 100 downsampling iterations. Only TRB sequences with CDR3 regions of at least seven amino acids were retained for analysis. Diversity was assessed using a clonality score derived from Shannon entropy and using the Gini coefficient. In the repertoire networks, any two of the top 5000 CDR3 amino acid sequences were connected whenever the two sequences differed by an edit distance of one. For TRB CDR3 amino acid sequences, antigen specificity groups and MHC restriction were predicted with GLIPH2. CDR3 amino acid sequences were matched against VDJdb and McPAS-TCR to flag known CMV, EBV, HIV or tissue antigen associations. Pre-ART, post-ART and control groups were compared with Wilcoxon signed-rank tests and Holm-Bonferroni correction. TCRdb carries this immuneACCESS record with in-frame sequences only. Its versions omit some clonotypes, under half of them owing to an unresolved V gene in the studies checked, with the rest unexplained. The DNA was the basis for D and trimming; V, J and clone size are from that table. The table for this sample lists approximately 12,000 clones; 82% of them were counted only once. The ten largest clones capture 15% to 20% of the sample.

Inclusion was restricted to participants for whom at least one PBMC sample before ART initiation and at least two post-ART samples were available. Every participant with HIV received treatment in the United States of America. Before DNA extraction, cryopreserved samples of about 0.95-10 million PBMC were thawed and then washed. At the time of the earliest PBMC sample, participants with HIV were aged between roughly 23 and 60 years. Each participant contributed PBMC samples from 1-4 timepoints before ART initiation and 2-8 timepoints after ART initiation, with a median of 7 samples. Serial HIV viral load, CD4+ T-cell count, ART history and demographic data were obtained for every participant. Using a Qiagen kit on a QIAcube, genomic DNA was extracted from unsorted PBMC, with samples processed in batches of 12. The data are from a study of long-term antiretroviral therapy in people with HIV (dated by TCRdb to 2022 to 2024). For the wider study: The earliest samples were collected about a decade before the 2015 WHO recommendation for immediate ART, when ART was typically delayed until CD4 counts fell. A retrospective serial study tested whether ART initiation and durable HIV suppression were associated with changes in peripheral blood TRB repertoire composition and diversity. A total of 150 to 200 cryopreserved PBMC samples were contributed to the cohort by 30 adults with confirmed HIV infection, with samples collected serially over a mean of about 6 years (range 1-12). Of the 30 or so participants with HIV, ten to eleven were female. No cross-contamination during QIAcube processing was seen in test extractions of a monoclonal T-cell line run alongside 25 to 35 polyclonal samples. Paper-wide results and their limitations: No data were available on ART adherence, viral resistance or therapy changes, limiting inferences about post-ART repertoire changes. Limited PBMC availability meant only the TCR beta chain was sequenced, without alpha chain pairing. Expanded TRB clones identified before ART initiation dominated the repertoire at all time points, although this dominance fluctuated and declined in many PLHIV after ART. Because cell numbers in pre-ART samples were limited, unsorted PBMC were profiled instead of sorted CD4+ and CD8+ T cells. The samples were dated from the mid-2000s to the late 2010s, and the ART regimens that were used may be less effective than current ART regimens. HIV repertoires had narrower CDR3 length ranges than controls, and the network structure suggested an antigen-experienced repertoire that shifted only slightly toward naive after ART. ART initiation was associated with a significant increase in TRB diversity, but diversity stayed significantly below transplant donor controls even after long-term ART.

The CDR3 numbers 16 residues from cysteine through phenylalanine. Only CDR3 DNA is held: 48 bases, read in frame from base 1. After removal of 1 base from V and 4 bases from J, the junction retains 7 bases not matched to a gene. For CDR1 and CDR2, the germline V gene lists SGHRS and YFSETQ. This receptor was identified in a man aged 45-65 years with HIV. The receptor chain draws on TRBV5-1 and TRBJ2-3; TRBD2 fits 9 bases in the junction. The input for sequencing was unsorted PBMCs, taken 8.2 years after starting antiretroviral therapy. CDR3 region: CASSLLAGEKSDTQYF. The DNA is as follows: TGCGCCAGCAGCTTGTTAGCGGGGGAGAAGTCAGATACGCAGTATTTT.